The 15 T cell receptor beta chains in this list originate from one sample, sequenced in a study of blood T cells in healthy people across ages. A J-beta primer mix and a sample-barcoded 5' primer were used in a second PCR of about 7 to 11 cycles. Each CDR3 protein is one row after TCRdb ran MiXCR on the 5' RACE reads. The data hold approximately 1.5 million distinct CDR3 sequences, with 42% observed a single time. Sequencing used blood. The receptor source for this set is a woman younger than 35 in good health.

The J gene is TRBJ1-1, the V gene TRBV3-1; 7 bases map to TRBD1. Germline CDR1 LGHDT, CDR2 YNNKEL (reference sequence). V lost 4 bases and J lost 12; bases outside the gene matches: 8. The CDR3 contains 12 residues. The CDR3 spells CASSPDRVLTFF. CDR3 bases: TGTGCCAGCAGCCCAGACAGGGTCTTAACTTTCTTT.

This clonotype was seen more than once but under ten times. The chain has TRBV9 and TRBJ2-1; maybe TRBD2 (6 bases). The germline V gene encodes CDR1 SGDLS and CDR2 YYNGEE. Deletions cut 0 bases from V and 3 bases from J, with 10 bases between. The CDR3 runs 15 residues. The CDR3, as DNA: TGTGCCAGCAGCGTAGAGGGACTTATCTACAATGAGCAGTTCTTC. This translates into CASSVEGLIYNEQFF. Supplemented by reference TRBV9 and TRBJ2-1, the full variable domain reads DSGVTQTPKHLITATGQRVTLRCSPRSGDLSVYWYQQSLDQGLQFLIQYYNGEERAKGNILERFSAQQFPDLHSELNLSSLELGDSALYFCASSVEGLIYNEQFFGPGTRLTVL.

This clonotype appeared once. J is TRBJ1-2 and V is TRBV18; 9 bases map to TRBD1. There are 14 residues in the CDR3. V lost 3 bases, J lost 6 bases, and 5 bases stayed unmatched. The germline V gene has CDR1 KGHSH and CDR2 LQKENI. The CDR3: CASSPFRDRDGYTF. The CDR3 DNA is TGTGCCAGCTCACCTTTTAGGGACAGGGATGGCTACACCTTC. The full variable domain, in which reference TRBV18 and TRBJ1-2 provide the parts outside the CDR3, is NAGVMQNPRHLVRRRGQEARLRCSPMKGHSHVYWYRQLPEEGLKFMVYLQKENIIDESGMPKERFSAEFPKEGPSILRIQQVVRGDSAAYFCASSPFRDRDGYTFGSGTRLTVV.

The chain joins TRBV20-1 to TRBJ1-1; maybe TRBD1 (6 bases). Trimming shortened V by 5 bases and J by 5 bases, and 15 bases separated the two germline ends. The CDR3 runs to 13 residues. The germline V gene encodes CDR1 DFQATT and CDR2 SNEGSKA (reference sequence). CDR3 sequence: CSAFRAGATEAFF. CDR3 in DNA: TGCAGTGCTTTCAGAGCAGGGGCTACTGAAGCTTTCTTT.

The rearrangement uses TRBV2 and TRBJ2-7; D is possibly TRBD2 (5 bases). CDR1 is SNHLY, CDR2 FYNNEI, per germline. This CDR3 region has 13 residues. Trimming shortened V by 2 bases and J by 5 bases, and 10 bases separated the two germline ends. CDR3: CASSERWRDEQYF. CDR3 DNA: TGTGCCAGCAGTGAAAGGTGGCGGGACGAGCAGTACTTC.

The sample holds a few counts of this clonotype. The J gene is TRBJ2-3, the V gene TRBV12-3 or TRBV12-4, with TRBD2 identical over 8 bases. The CDR3 totals 14 residues. Germline trimming cut 6 bases from V and 5 bases from J; bases unmatched to any gene: 7. The CDR3 is CASREAGAVDTQYF. The CDR3 region has the DNA TGTGCCAGCAGAGAAGCGGGAGCGGTAGATACGCAGTATTTT.

The chain is built from TRBV4-1 and TRBJ2-3, with 7 nucleotides matching TRBD2. V shed 3 bases, J shed 6 bases, and the junction held 9 bases outside the gene matches. Germline CDR1 is MGHRA and CDR2 is YSYEKL. This CDR3 comprises 15 residues. CDR3 protein: CASSQSGTKMDTQYF. DNA of the CDR3: TGCGCCAGCAGCCAGAGCGGGACTAAAATGGATACGCAGTATTTT.

The rearrangement links TRBV29-1 to TRBJ1-1; no firm D call. Germline V gene sequence: CDR1 SQVTM, CDR2 ANQGSEA. CDR3 size: 14 residues. CDR3 nucleotides: TGCACCGCCTCGGGCAGAGCCAAGAACACTGAAGCTTTCTTT. This codes for CTASGRAKNTEAFF.

J is TRBJ1-1 and V is TRBV4-1; D ambiguous. This CDR3 spans 13 amino acids. Trimming took off 0 bases at V and 4 bases at J, with 6 bases between the two ends. Germline assignment: CDR1 MGHRA and CDR2 YSYEKL. The CDR3 nucleotides are TGCGCCAGCAGCCAAGACCCGGCCACTGAAGCTTTCTTT. Its protein product is CASSQDPATEAFF.

The gene calls are TRBV6-2 or TRBV6-3 and TRBJ2-5, with TRBD2 matching over 12 bases. CDR1 and CDR2 from the germline V gene are MNHEY and SVGEGT. Trimming cost V 2 bases and J 1 base; bases outside gene matches: 2. The CDR3 length is 16 residues. CDR3 DNA sequence: TGTGCCAGCAGTTACCGGACTAGCGGGACCCAAGAGACCCAGTACTTC. Amino acid sequence: CASSYRTSGTQETQYF.

The chain recombines TRBV20-1 with TRBJ1-1, with a possible D match to TRBD1 (6 bases). The germline V gene has CDR1 DFQATT and CDR2 SNEGSKA (reference sequence). Trimming removed 2 bases at V and 0 bases at J, with 22 bases between. There are 18 residues in the CDR3. CDR3 residues: CSARPLIPRGPMNTEAFF. CDR3 nucleotides: TGCAGTGCTAGACCACTGATCCCCCGGGGGCCAATGAACACTGAAGCTTTCTTT.

This clonotype occurred a few times. This rearrangement joins TRBV20-1 to TRBJ1-6, with TRBD1 matching over 9 bases. The CDR3 totals 11 residues. The trim removed 7 bases at V and 8 bases at J, leaving 0 bases unmatched. Per germline, CDR1 DFQATT and CDR2 SNEGSKA (reference sequence). DNA of the CDR3: TGCAGTGGGACAGGGGATTCACCCCTCCACTTT. Translated: CSGTGDSPLHF.

V is TRBV2 and J is TRBJ2-1; 8 bases are shared with TRBD1. The CDR3 is 15 residues long. CDR1 and CDR2 from the germline V gene are SNHLY and FYNNEI. V shed 3 bases, J shed 4 bases, and the junction held 5 bases outside the gene matches. DNA for the CDR3: TGTGCCAGCAGTGACAGGGGGCTAGGTTACAATGAGCAGTTCTTC. Its protein is CASSDRGLGYNEQFF. Full variable domain (rest looked up from reference TRBV2 and TRBJ2-1): EPEVTQTPSHQVTQMGQEVILRCVPISNHLYFYWYRQILGQKVEFLVSFYNNEISEKSEIFDDQFSVERPDGSNFTLKIRSTKLEDSAMYFCASSDRGLGYNEQFFGPGTRLTVL.

This clonotype was counted at least ten times. In DNA, the CDR3 is TGTGCCAGCAGTTTAAGGTCCTATGGCTACACCTTC. Translating gives CASSLRSYGYTF. This rearrangement joins TRBV12-3 or TRBV12-4 to TRBJ1-2, with unresolved D. V lost 2 bases and J 4 bases, leaving 5 bases between the germline ends. This CDR3 is 12 amino acids long.

The chain has TRBV7-9 and TRBJ2-1, with TRBD2 matching over 7 bases. Germline V gene data show CDR1 as SEHNR and CDR2 as FQNEAQ (reference sequence). V lost 8 bases, J lost 1 base, and 17 bases stayed unmatched. The CDR3 spans 18 residues. This CDR3 reads CASRDGGSGGTSYNEQFF. The CDR3 bases are TGTGCCAGCCGCGACGGGGGGAGTGGCGGGACGTCCTACAATGAGCAGTTCTTC.